The 19 T cell receptor beta chains below were found in one sample sequenced in a study of regulatory T cells in long-lasting Graves disease. Time point: newly diagnosed GD, antithyroid drugs for less than 3 months. PBMC RNA served as the TCR library source. CDR3-region Arm-PCR and iRepertoire HTBI primers produced the TCR beta libraries. TCRdb called the multiplex PCR reads again in MiXCR, with one record for every CDR3 protein. The sample lists roughly 500,000 distinct CDR3 sequences, less than 15% seen once, with about a sixth in the top ten. These records were also assigned to another study, of T cells in Graves' hyperthyroidism and ophthalmopathy.

The sequenced sample was peripheral blood mononuclear cells (PBMCs), obtained at new diagnosis, from a patient treated with antithyroid drugs. Receptors were obtained from a woman aged 45-65 years with Graves disease.

This clonotype appeared many times. The gene calls are TRBV28 and TRBJ2-7; tentatively, D is TRBD2 (6 bases). Per the germline V gene, CDR1 is MDHEN and CDR2 is SYDVKM. This CDR3 has 13 amino acids. Trimming took 1 base from V and 3 from J, leaving 7 bases between them. The CDR3 DNA reads as TGTGCCAGCAGTTTATCGGGGGACTACGAGCAGTACTTC. Encoded protein: CASSLSGDYEQYF.

This clonotype showed up many times. This chain joins TRBV28 and TRBJ1-5; weak D call: TRBD1 (5 bases). The CDR3 consists of 16 residues. Trimming cost V 1 base and J 5 bases, with 15 bases left between them. Germline-derived CDR1 and CDR2 are MDHEN and SYDVKM. CDR3 residues: CASSLSPDSEDQPQHF. The DNA for the CDR3 is TGTGCCAGCAGTTTATCTCCCGACAGTGAGGATCAGCCCCAGCATTTT.

This clonotype was seen at least ten times. This chain joins TRBV2 and TRBJ2-1, with 15 bases that match TRBD2. The CDR3 is made up of 18 amino acids. Losses at the gene ends were 8 bases for V and 2 bases for J; bases not matched to a gene: 10. CDR1 SNHLY and CDR2 FYNNEI come from the germline V gene. This CDR3 reads CASGTGLAGGGPYNEQFF. The DNA of the CDR3 is TGTGCCAGCGGGACGGGACTAGCGGGAGGAGGGCCCTACAATGAGCAGTTCTTC.

This clonotype was observed a handful of times. This chain links TRBV19 with TRBJ2-1; 8 bases are shared with TRBD2. V dropped 7 bases and J dropped 6; count of bases not matched to a gene: 11. The CDR3 sequence is 15 residues long. Per the germline V gene, CDR1 is LNHDA and CDR2 is SQIVND (reference sequence). CDR3: CASKLNERERNEQFF. CDR3 DNA sequence: TGTGCCAGTAAGTTAAATGAGCGGGAGCGCAATGAGCAGTTCTTC.

This clonotype was detected many times. The chain recombines TRBV5-6 with TRBJ2-1; D is possibly TRBD2 (6 bases). The CDR3 length is 16 residues. Trimming removed 6 bases at V and 0 bases at J, with 16 bases between. Germline V gene lookup returns CDR1 SGHDT and CDR2 YYEEEE. The CDR3 loop is CASTEILGSSYNEQFF. The CDR3 DNA follows: TGTGCCAGCACCGAGATTCTCGGGAGCTCCTACAATGAGCAGTTCTTC.

Remarks on this clonotype: The CDR3 carries no conserved terminal phenylalanine or tryptophan, so it likely arises from a read error. The chain uses TRBV5-5 and TRBJ1-1, with D possibly TRBD1 on 5 matching bases. Per the germline V gene, CDR1 is SGHKS and CDR2 is YYEKEE (reference sequence). The CDR3 loop spans 12 amino acids. The ends were cut back, 2 bases at V and 10 bases at J, with 12 bases in the middle. CDR3: CASSLFGGRAFL. CDR3 coding DNA: TGTGCCAGCAGCTTATTCGGGGGAAGAGCTTTCCTT.

This clonotype has a count of ten or more. As DNA, the CDR3 is TGTGCCAGCAGCCAAGCAACGCCGGGACTAGCGGGCCATCACGATCTCAAGAGGACCCAGTACTTC. The encoded protein is CASSQATPGLAGHHDLKRTQYF. The chain uses TRBV14 and TRBJ2-5, with TRBD2 matching over 12 bases. CDR1 and CDR2 (germline): SGHDN, FVKESK. CDR3 size: 22 residues. V lost 1 base, J lost 7 bases, and 25 bases stayed unmatched.

There are a few counts of this clonotype. J is TRBJ1-6 and V is TRBV3-1; D uncertain. The CDR3 sequence is 14 residues long. Germline V gives CDR1 LGHDT, CDR2 YNNKEL (reference sequence). V shed 2 bases and J shed 8 bases, with 10 bases lying between them. CDR3 sequence: CASSQWGGDSPLHF. The CDR3 DNA reads as TGTGCCAGCAGCCAATGGGGTGGTGATTCACCCCTCCACTTT. Using reference TRBV3-1 and TRBJ1-6 for the parts outside the CDR3, the full variable domain is DTAVSQTPKYLVTQMGNDKSIKCEQNLGHDTMYWYKQDSKKFLKIMFSYNNKELIINETVPNRFSPKSPDKAHLNLHINSLELGDSAVYFCASSQWGGDSPLHFGNGTRLTVT.

V and J are TRBV20-1 and TRBJ2-3; maybe TRBD2 (6 bases). CDR3 length: 15 amino acids. V lost 3 bases to trimming and J lost 1 base, with 14 bases between them. Germline CDR1 reads DFQATT; CDR2 reads SNEGSKA (reference sequence). The CDR3 reads CSASRDSMGTDTQYF. The DNA of the CDR3 is TGCAGTGCTAGCCGGGACTCTATGGGCACAGATACGCAGTATTTT.

In regard to this clonotype: Being one base from a much bigger clone, this may be a read error. The gene calls are TRBV28 and TRBJ2-7, with 7 bases fitting TRBD1. Germline CDR1 and CDR2: MDHEN and SYDVKM. The CDR3 has 16 amino acids. CDR3 nucleotide sequence: TGTGCCAGCAGCCCCGTGACAGGGATTTCGGTCTACGAGCGGTACTTC. Translating gives CASSPVTGISVYERYF.

The V and J genes are TRBV7-9 and TRBJ2-2, with a possible D match to TRBD1 (6 bases). Trimming took off 5 bases at V and 3 bases at J, with 13 bases between the two ends. The CDR3 is 15 residues long. Germline CDR1 SEHNR, CDR2 FQNEAQ (reference sequence). This CDR3 is CASSAKTGYTGELFF. As DNA, the CDR3 is TGTGCCAGCAGCGCCAAGACAGGATACACCGGGGAGCTGTTTTTT.

There are many counts of this clonotype. The V and J genes are TRBV3-1 and TRBJ2-4; perhaps D is TRBD1 or TRBD2 (6 bases each). The CDR3 length is 17 residues. Germline V CDR1 and CDR2: LGHDT, YNNKEL (reference sequence). The V end was cut by 1 base, the J end by 6 bases, with 19 bases between. Here the CDR3 DNA reads TGTGCCAGCAGCCAAGTACGGAGGGACAAGTATGGAAACATTCAGTACTTC. Encoded protein: CASSQVRRDKYGNIQYF.

This clonotype came up a few times. The chain carries TRBV6-1 and TRBJ2-1, with D possibly TRBD2 on 6 matching bases. The CDR3 contains 12 residues. V was shortened by 5 bases and J by 14 bases, with 16 bases between the two germline ends. The germline V gene has CDR1 MNHNS and CDR2 SASEGT. The CDR3 DNA reads as TGTGCCAGCAGTCCGGGGGAGACGGCGGAGTTCTTC. Its translation is CASSPGETAEFF.

Many counts were recorded for this clonotype. The rearrangement links TRBV30 to TRBJ1-2, with 7 bases aligning to TRBD1. Trimming cost V 7 bases and J 2 bases; bases outside gene matches: 7. This CDR3 has 13 residues. Germline CDR1 and CDR2: GTSNPN and SVGIG (reference sequence). The CDR3 DNA reads TGTGCCTTCACAGGGGATCTCAACTATGGCTACACCTTC. This codes for CAFTGDLNYGYTF.

The chain joins TRBV11-2 to TRBJ2-7; 13 bases are shared with TRBD2. The ends lost 3 bases at V and 1 base at J; junction bases unmatched: 3. The length of the CDR3 is 16 residues. Germline V CDR1 and CDR2: SGHAT, FQNNGV. In DNA, the CDR3 is TGTGCCAGCAGCTTCGGGACTAGCGGGATTTCCTACGAGCAGTACTTC. It yields the protein CASSFGTSGISYEQYF.

This clonotype appeared many times. The rearrangement uses TRBV7-3 and TRBJ2-1; D is uncertain. Trimming shortened V by 8 bases and J by 6 bases, and 8 bases separated the two germline ends. CDR1 is SGHTA, CDR2 FQGTGA, per germline. This CDR3 is 11 amino acids long. This CDR3 is CASGMGNEQFF. The DNA for the CDR3 is TGTGCCAGCGGGATGGGCAATGAGCAGTTCTTC.

This clonotype was found a few times. The gene calls are TRBV18 and TRBJ2-1; TRBD2 aligns across 7 bases. The CDR3 runs to 16 residues. Germline V gives CDR1 KGHSH, CDR2 LQKENI. The J segment lost 5 bases and the V segment lost 3 bases, leaving 10 bases of the junction unmatched. The CDR3 spells CASSPVEGLPDNEQFF. The DNA of the CDR3 is TGTGCCAGCTCACCCGTTGAGGGACTACCTGACAATGAGCAGTTCTTC.

V usage is TRBV6-5 and J usage is TRBJ2-1; 13 bases align to TRBD2. From germline, CDR1 is MNHEY and CDR2 SVGAGI. The CDR3 totals 18 residues. J gave up 6 bases and V 0 bases, and 8 bases lay outside the gene matches. In DNA form, the CDR3 reads TGTGCCAGCAGTTACTCGATAGGACTAGCGGGAGTCTCCAATGAGCAGTTCTTC. It is translated as CASSYSIGLAGVSNEQFF.

In its sample, this clonotype was seen many times. This chain uses TRBV6-1 with TRBJ1-6; D unresolved. V gave up 8 bases and J gave up 0 bases, with 14 bases separating them. Germline V gene sequence: CDR1 MNHNS, CDR2 SASEGT. There are 16 residues in the CDR3. For the CDR3, the DNA is TGTGCCAGCCGAAGTGGCCAGAGCTCCTATAATTCACCCCTCCACTTT. Its protein product is CASRSGQSSYNSPLHF.